These 26 T cell receptor beta chains were sequenced from one sample in a study of blood T cell repertoires in COVID-19. Assay: immunoSEQ multiplex PCR; the TCRdb copy retains only in-frame clones and omits some. Among 250,000 to 350,000 clones listed, about 84% were seen once. The sequenced sample consisted of peripheral blood. The receptors shown here come from a woman between 45 and 60 years old with acute or convalescent COVID-19.

The CDR3 nucleotides are TGTGCCAGCAGCGTAAGACTAGAGGAGACCCAGTACTTC. It translates to CASSVRLEETQYF. The chain employs TRBV7-2 and TRBJ2-5; possibly TRBD2 for D (6 bases). This CDR3 region has 13 residues. Trimming shortened V by 5 bases and J by 5 bases, and 12 bases separated the two germline ends. CDR1 and CDR2 (germline): SGHTA, FQGNSA. The whole variable domain, filled in from reference TRBV7-2 and TRBJ2-5, reads GAGVSQSPSNKVTEKGKDVELRCDPISGHTALYWYRQSLGQGLEFLIYFQGNSAPDKSGLPSDRFSAERTGGSVSTLTIQRTQQEDSAVYLCASSVRLEETQYFGPGTRLLVL.

The chain is built from TRBV9 and TRBJ2-3; 7 nucleotides line up with TRBD2. Germline values: CDR1 SGDLS, CDR2 YYNGEE. The CDR3 covers 15 residues. The V and J ends lost 3 bases and 3 bases, in that order; junction bases with no gene match: 7. DNA for the CDR3: TGTGCCAGCAGCGAAGCCTACGGGAGGACAGATACGCAGTATTTT. Translation gives CASSEAYGRTDTQYF.

The count of this clone is one. The chain joins TRBV10-3 to TRBJ2-2, with D possibly matching TRBD1 (7 bases). Trimming removed 5 bases at V and 0 bases at J, with 22 bases between. CDR1 and CDR2 (germline): ENHRY, SYGVKD. CDR3 length: 19 amino acids. The CDR3, as DNA: TGTGCCATCAGTCCGGGAGTGGGCAGGGGGATGGCGAACACCGGGGAGCTGTTTTTT. This gives the protein CAISPGVGRGMANTGELFF.

The rearrangement uses TRBV6-2 or TRBV6-3 and TRBJ2-3; TRBD2 might be the D (5 bases). This CDR3 is built from 12 residues. In germline, CDR1 is MNHEY, CDR2 SVGEGT. V was trimmed by 3 bases and J by 6 bases, leaving 7 bases between them. This chain's CDR3 is CASSYRRDTQYF. The CDR3 nucleotides are TGTGCCAGCAGTTATCGGAGGGATACGCAGTATTTT.

This sequence joins TRBV27 and TRBJ2-1; D remains ambiguous. Germline values: CDR1 MNHEY, CDR2 SMNVEV (reference sequence). Trimming cost V 5 bases and J 5 bases, with 10 bases left between them. The CDR3 covers 13 residues. DNA of the CDR3: TGTGCCAGCAGTCCCCACCGGGACAATGAGCAGTTCTTC. Encoded protein: CASSPHRDNEQFF.

This chain joins TRBV5-1 and TRBJ2-7; tentatively, D is TRBD1 (5 bases). Trimming shortened V by 1 base and J by 0 bases, and 17 bases separated the two germline ends. The CDR3 spans 17 residues. CDR1 and CDR2 (germline): SGHRS, YFSETQ. CDR3 nucleotides: TGCGCCAGCAGCTTGAGTAAAGGGGCCAGGAGCTCCTACGAGCAGTACTTC. Its protein product is CASSLSKGARSSYEQYF.

This clone was detected a few times. The CDR3 is CASSQTAGGMMHEQYF. The DNA for the CDR3 is TGCGCCAGCAGCCAAACCGCAGGAGGTATGATGCACGAGCAGTACTTC. The J gene is TRBJ2-7, the V gene TRBV4-1; the D gene is possibly TRBD2 (5 bases). V shed 2 bases and J shed 5 bases, with 19 bases lying between them. Germline V gene sequence: CDR1 MGHRA, CDR2 YSYEKL. The CDR3 has 16 residues.

V usage is TRBV4-1 and J usage is TRBJ1-1; D might be TRBD1 (6 bases). The V end was cut by 2 bases, the J end by 1 base, with 11 bases between. The CDR3 extends over 15 amino acids. In germline, CDR1 is MGHRA, CDR2 YSYEKL. The CDR3 nucleotides are TGCGCCAGCAGCCAAACAGGGAATCGGAACACTGAAGCTTTCTTT. This sequence encodes CASSQTGNRNTEAFF.

This clone was recorded once. The gene calls are TRBV5-5 and TRBJ1-3; 11 positions agree with TRBD2. Matching the DNA end better, TRBJ2-2 makes the J call doubtful. The CDR3 covers 15 residues. Germline loops: CDR1 SGHKS, CDR2 YYEKEE (reference sequence). The CDR3: CASRATSGSSGELFF. The DNA for the CDR3 is TGTGCCAGCAGAGCCACTAGCGGGAGCTCTGGGGAGCTGTTTTTT.

V gene TRBV28 combines with J gene TRBJ2-5; 8 bases map to TRBD1. Germline-derived CDR1 and CDR2 are MDHEN and SYDVKM. The CDR3 length is 14 residues. Trimming at V came to 5 bases and at J to 2 bases, leaving 4 bases not matched to a gene. The CDR3 sequence: CASSPTGGQETQYF. The CDR3 region has the DNA TGTGCCAGCAGTCCCACAGGGGGTCAAGAGACCCAGTACTTC.

This clone was picked up a small number of times. The gene calls are TRBV28 and TRBJ1-6, with D tentatively TRBD1 (6 bases). This CDR3 comprises 15 residues. Germline loops: CDR1 MDHEN, CDR2 SYDVKM. With 5 bases removed from V and 6 bases from J, the gap between germline ends came to 14 bases. CDR3 sequence reads: CASSLTGYTNSPLHF. The DNA for the CDR3 is TGTGCCAGCAGTCTGACAGGCTACACTAATTCACCCCTCCACTTT. The whole variable domain, remainder taken from reference TRBV28 and TRBJ1-6, is DVKVTQSSRYLVKRTGEKVFLECVQDMDHENMFWYRQDPGLGLRLIYFSYDVKMKEKGDIPEGYSVSREKKERFSLILESASTNQTSMYLCASSLTGYTNSPLHFGNGTRLTVT.

The chain couples TRBV7-9 to TRBJ2-3; TRBD2 aligns across 9 bases. The CDR3 length is 16 residues. V trimming: 3 bases; J trimming: 1 base; junction bases outside the gene matches: 5. Per the germline V gene, CDR1 is SEHNR and CDR2 is FQNEAQ (reference sequence). CDR3 DNA: TGTGCCAGCAGCTTCCCTAGCGGGAAGGGCACAGATACGCAGTATTTT. It yields the protein CASSFPSGKGTDTQYF. Variable domain in full (rest from reference TRBV7-9 and TRBJ2-3): DTGVSQNPRHKITKRGQNVTFRCDPISEHNRLYWYRQTLGQGPEFLTYFQNEAQLEKSRLLSDRFSAERPKGSFSTLEIQRTEQGDSAMYLCASSFPSGKGTDTQYFGPGTRLTVL.

This chain uses TRBV5-1 with TRBJ2-3; 10 nucleotides agree with TRBD2. V lost 0 bases, J lost 7 bases, and 11 bases stayed unmatched. The CDR3 sequence is 17 residues long. Germline CDR1 reads SGHRS; CDR2 reads YFSETQ. This CDR3 reads CASSLEGLAGAANTQYF. Written as DNA, the CDR3 is TGCGCCAGCAGCTTGGAGGGGCTAGCGGGAGCCGCGAATACGCAGTATTTT.

The chain employs TRBV12-5 and TRBJ1-1; D gene ambiguous. The CDR3 totals 16 residues. V was shortened by 6 bases and J by 0 bases, with 17 bases between the two germline ends. CDR1 and CDR2 (germline): LGHNT, FRNRAP. DNA of the CDR3: TGTGCTAGTGGCTGGTCGGGTTCCCTCATGAACACTGAAGCTTTCTTT. It encodes CASGWSGSLMNTEAFF.

The gene calls are TRBV7-9 and TRBJ1-5, with unresolved D. V was clipped by 2 bases and J by 7 bases, with 12 bases between them. The CDR3 length is 14 residues. From germline, CDR1 is SEHNR and CDR2 FQNEAQ (reference sequence). CDR3: CASSLFRDRQPQHF. In nucleotides, the CDR3 is TGTGCCAGCAGCTTATTCCGGGATAGACAGCCCCAGCATTTT.

The rearrangement uses TRBV18 and TRBJ2-2, with D possibly being TRBD2 (6 bases). The ends were cut back, 2 bases at V and 3 bases at J, with 10 bases in the middle. Germline V gene data show CDR1 as KGHSH and CDR2 as LQKENI. The CDR3 covers 15 residues. CDR3 sequence reads: CASSPGRGDTGELFF. CDR3 DNA sequence: TGTGCCAGCTCACCAGGGCGGGGTGACACCGGGGAGCTGTTTTTT. Full variable domain (missing parts from reference TRBV18 and TRBJ2-2): NAGVMQNPRHLVRRRGQEARLRCSPMKGHSHVYWYRQLPEEGLKFMVYLQKENIIDESGMPKERFSAEFPKEGPSILRIQQVVRGDSAAYFCASSPGRGDTGELFFGEGSRLTVL.

The CDR3 region has the DNA TGTGCCAGCTCACCACTCGTCCCCGAGCAGTACTTC. Encoded protein: CASSPLVPEQYF. V and J are TRBV18 and TRBJ2-7; unclear D gene. Germline CDR1 and CDR2: KGHSH and LQKENI. Trimming left V 1 base short and J 6 bases short, with 7 bases between. This CDR3 is built from 12 residues.

This chain connects TRBV29-1 to TRBJ2-4; 8 bases fit TRBD2. Germline V CDR1 and CDR2: SQVTM, ANQGSEA. The CDR3 is made up of 14 amino acids. Losses at the gene ends were 7 bases for V and 3 bases for J; bases not matched to a gene: 8. CDR3 nucleotide sequence: TGCAGCGGGACCGGGACTAGGGGCAAAAACATTCAGTACTTC. Translating it yields CSGTGTRGKNIQYF.

This clone was counted a single time. The chain has TRBV7-2 and TRBJ1-5; D gene ambiguous. This CDR3 has 14 residues. V lost 4 bases and J lost 1, with 8 bases in between. Germline V gene data show CDR1 as SGHTA and CDR2 as FQGNSA. In nucleotides, the CDR3 is TGTGCCAGCAGCTCGAGAGGGAGCAATCAGCCCCAGCATTTT. This encodes CASSSRGSNQPQHF.

This clone was seen a handful of times. The chain joins TRBV7-2 to TRBJ2-1, with 12 bases lining up with TRBD1. The CDR3 loop spans 16 amino acids. Germline V gene sequence: CDR1 SGHTA, CDR2 FQGNSA. V gave up 4 bases and J gave up 8 bases; unmatched junction bases: 9. The CDR3 loop is CASSSGTGGRWDEQFF. In DNA, the CDR3 is TGTGCCAGCAGCTCCGGGACAGGGGGCCGTTGGGATGAGCAGTTCTTC.

The chain is built from TRBV19 and TRBJ1-1, with TRBD1 identical over 10 bases. Germline values: CDR1 LNHDA, CDR2 SQIVND (reference sequence). The CDR3 is 13 amino acids. V lost 5 bases and J lost 11; bases outside the gene matches: 8. The CDR3 sequence is CASSPSGQGSAFF. The CDR3 nucleotides are TGTGCCAGTAGTCCCTCGGGACAGGGGAGTGCTTTCTTT.

The chain employs TRBV19 and TRBJ2-3, with 9 positions matching TRBD2. The junction had 5 bases not matched to a gene; V was cut back by 2 bases and J by 2 bases. Germline CDR1 LNHDA, CDR2 SQIVND (reference sequence). The CDR3 contains 16 residues. CDR3 residues: CASSINLAGFTDTQYF. DNA of the CDR3: TGTGCCAGTAGTATAAATCTAGCGGGGTTCACAGATACGCAGTATTTT.

This chain uses TRBV4-3 with TRBJ2-1; 7 nucleotides line up with TRBD2. CDR1 is LGHNA and CDR2 is YSLEER in the germline V gene. This CDR3 has 13 residues. Trimming at V came to 6 bases and at J to 14 bases, leaving 13 bases not matched to a gene. CDR3: CASSRSGGREEFF. In DNA form, the CDR3 reads TGCGCCAGCAGTCGATCGGGAGGACGGGAGGAGTTCTTC.

This chain uses TRBV2 with TRBJ2-3; 9 nucleotides agree with TRBD2. CDR1 and CDR2 (germline): SNHLY, FYNNEI. The CDR3 length is 15 residues. After removal of 6 bases from V and 6 bases from J, the junction contained 10 bases not matched to a gene. CDR3 coding DNA: TGTGCCAGCAGCAGGTTGATAGCGGGAGTGGATACGCAGTATTTT. Translated: CASSRLIAGVDTQYF.

This clone was picked up a small number of times. Additional DNA sequences in this sample encode the identical CDR3. The chain recombines TRBV7-3 with TRBJ2-1, with D perhaps matching TRBD2 (5 bases). The CDR3 has 13 residues. Germline lookup yields CDR1 SGHTA and CDR2 FQGTGA. Trimming took off 2 bases at V and 7 bases at J, with 9 bases between the two ends. The CDR3 bases are TGTGCCAGCAGCTTACTTCGGGGAAATGAGCAGTTCTTC. Amino acid sequence: CASSLLRGNEQFF.

The chain uses TRBV5-1 and TRBJ2-1; TRBD1 agrees at 9 bases. Unmatched junction bases numbered 7, after V lost 5 bases and J lost 4 bases. The V gene's germline CDR1 is SGHRS and CDR2 YFSETQ. CDR3 length equals 15 residues. The CDR3 nucleotides are TGCGCCAGCAGGATCGACAGGGGGGCTTACAATGAGCAGTTCTTC. It specifies CASRIDRGAYNEQFF.